Listed below are T cell receptor beta chains from one sample, sequenced in a study of shared clonotypes between healthy human individuals. Clones were read by immunoSEQ multiplex PCR, and TCRdb kept only the in-frame ones, dropping some. The table records 600,000 to 700,000 clones, 73% of them present only once. Sequenced sample: memory CD4+ T cells sorted from blood. The source of these receptors is a woman in her thirties in good health. Both conserved end residues are trimmed from each CDR3.

V gene: TRBV27
CDR3 length: 12
CDR3 protein: ATSGTTNTGELF

V gene: TRBV6-5
CDR3 length: 13
CDR3 protein: ASTPPGRRNTEAF

V gene: TRBV27
CDR3 length: 12
CDR3 protein: ASRPLDRGDTQY

V gene: TRBV4-1
CDR3 length: 14
CDR3 protein: ASSQEGTGRNEKLF

V gene: TRBV7-2
CDR3 length: 12
CDR3 protein: ASSLDRAAEKLF

V gene: TRBV29-1
CDR3 length: 11
CDR3 protein: SVAVRGGNEQF

V gene: TRBV6-6
CDR3 length: 12
CDR3 protein: ASSYGGGSEKLF

V gene: TRBV19
CDR3 length: 11
CDR3 protein: ASSIQGSGELF

V gene: TRBV30
CDR3 length: 11
CDR3 protein: AWRGRGQEKLF

V gene: TRBV10-3
CDR3 length: 10
CDR3 protein: AITASGDTQY

V gene: TRBV28
CDR3 length: 12
CDR3 protein: ASSSGAPNYGYT

V gene: TRBV7-8
CDR3 length: 14
CDR3 protein: ASSLVGTSQPYEQY

V gene: TRBV19
CDR3 length: 14
CDR3 protein: ASSIPGGYGTGELF

V gene: TRBV2
CDR3 length: 13
CDR3 protein: ASSAETGGNQPQH

V gene: TRBV11-3
CDR3 length: 8
CDR3 protein: AGRKETQY

V gene: TRBV27
CDR3 length: 16
CDR3 protein: ASSSSLEGLTSVYEQY

V gene: TRBV11-2
CDR3 length: 12
CDR3 protein: ASSPLTTGNTIY

V gene: TRBV4-1
CDR3 length: 13
CDR3 protein: ASSQAPTGTYEQY